A selection of T cell receptor beta chains follows, all from one sample in a study of untreated major depressive disorder. The method was immunoSEQ multiplex PCR; TCRdb's version includes in-frame clones alone and lacks a portion of them. The sample yields just over 20,000 clones, about 89% seen once. Sequenced material: CD4+ T cells from PBMCs. The receptors stem from a woman in her 30s in good health. Each CDR3 is given with its conserved first and last residue. D genes are given only for firm matches. Clone sizes are given selectively: once, few, many, or a class where the clone is expanded.

DNA	CDR3	size	D	V	J
TGTGCCAGCAGGGATACTACAGGGTTTGAAAAACTGTTTTTT	CASRDTTGFEKLFF	NA	NA	TRBV6-1	TRBJ1-4
TGCAGCGCCTCCGGGACTTCCCCCACAGATACGCAGTATTTT	CSASGTSPTDTQYF	once	NA	TRBV29-1	TRBJ2-3
TGCGCCAGCAGCTTGGTTAAGGGGACGAGGTACACTGAAGCTTTCTTT	CASSLVKGTRYTEAFF	NA	NA	TRBV5-1	TRBJ1-1
TGTGCTAGTGGTTTGGTAACGGCCAGGGGTTTTGAGCAGTTCTTC	CASGLVTARGFEQFF	NA	NA	TRBV12-5	TRBJ2-1
TGTGCCAGCAGCTCGACGTATGGGGCCAACGTCCTGACTTTC	CASSSTYGANVLTF	NA	NA	TRBV7-6	TRBJ2-6
TGTGCCAGCAGCGTAGCGGGAAGGTGGGACTATGGCTACACCTTC	CASSVAGRWDYGYTF	NA	NA	TRBV9	TRBJ1-2
TGCGCCAGCAGCTTGGATGACAGGTTCTATGGCTACACCTTC	CASSLDDRFYGYTF	NA	NA	TRBV5-1	TRBJ1-2
TGTGCCAGCAGCTTAGGGTTTCTTGGGCAGAATTCACCCCTCCACTTT	CASSLGFLGQNSPLHF	NA	NA	TRBV7-6	TRBJ1-6
TGTGCCAGCAGCTTTAGAGAGGGTGGCGAGCAGTACTTC	CASSFREGGEQYF	NA	NA	TRBV11-3	TRBJ2-7
TGTAGGGTGGGGAGCACAGATACGCAGTATTTT	CRVGSTDTQYF	NA	NA	TRBV28	TRBJ2-3
TGCGCCAGCAGCCAAATCTCCTATAATTCACCCCTCCACTTT	CASSQISYNSPLHF	NA	NA	TRBV5-1	TRBJ1-6
TGTGCCACCAGCAGAGGGGGCCGGGAGACCCAGTACTTC	CATSRGGRETQYF	NA	NA	TRBV15	TRBJ2-5
TGTGCCAGTAGGCCGCAGGGGGCTTATGGGGAGCAGTACTTC	CASRPQGAYGEQYF	NA	TRBD1	TRBV19	TRBJ2-7
TGTGCCTGGAGTGTACAGGGGGCCTATGGCTACACCTTC	CAWSVQGAYGYTF	NA	TRBD1	TRBV30	TRBJ1-2
TGTGCCATCAGTGACGAGGGAGGAGAGACCCAGTACTTC	CAISDEGGETQYF	once	NA	TRBV10-3	TRBJ2-5
TGTGCCAGCAGCTCACGGGGGCAGGGGAAACCCGAGCAGTACTTC	CASSSRGQGKPEQYF	NA	NA	TRBV7-2	TRBJ2-7
TGTGCCAGCAGTTCCAACTCTGGAAACACCATATATTTT	CASSSNSGNTIYF	NA	NA	TRBV27	TRBJ1-3
TGTGCCAGCAGCCAGGGAGGACCCTACGAGCAGTACTTC	CASSQGGPYEQYF	NA	NA	TRBV11-1	TRBJ2-7
TGTGCCAGCAGTTACTCGAGGGTAACCCAAGCTTTCTTT	CASSYSRVTQAFF	once	NA	TRBV6-6	TRBJ1-1
TGTGCCTGGAGAGGGGCCTATAATTCACCCCTCCACTTT	CAWRGAYNSPLHF	few	NA	TRBV30	TRBJ1-6
TGTGCCAGCAGCTTGGCCGGCAACTATGGCTACACCTTC	CASSLAGNYGYTF	medium-sized	NA	TRBV5-6	TRBJ1-2
TGTGCCAGCAGCCTAGGGGGTTTCAACTATGGCTACACCTTC	CASSLGGFNYGYTF	NA	NA	TRBV2	TRBJ1-2
TGTGCCAGCAGCTTGAGGGCTGAAGCTTTCTTT	CASSLRAEAFF	NA	NA	TRBV7-9	TRBJ1-1
TGTGCCAGCAGCTTAGCAGCAGGGGGAACCGGGGAGCTGTTTTTT	CASSLAAGGTGELFF	NA	TRBD1	TRBV7-2	TRBJ2-2
TGTGCCAGCAGTGAGGGTTCGGCAGTTGCCTACGAGCAGTACTTC	CASSEGSAVAYEQYF	NA	NA	TRBV28	TRBJ2-7
TGCAGCGTGACAAGGGGCACTGAAGCTTTCTTT	CSVTRGTEAFF	NA	NA	TRBV29-1	TRBJ1-1
TGTGCCAGCAGCTTACGAGGGACAGGGTACGAGCAGTACTTC	CASSLRGTGYEQYF	NA	TRBD1	TRBV11-3	TRBJ2-7
TGTGCCACCAGCAGCCGGGGCAGAGGCTCTAACTATGGCTACACCTTC	CATSSRGRGSNYGYTF	NA	NA	TRBV15	TRBJ1-2
TGTGCCAGCTCCCCAAGAGGGGTTGACGAGATCGGGTCTTATTCACCCCTCCACTTT	CASSPRGVDEIGSYSPLHF	NA	NA	TRBV18	TRBJ1-6
TGTGCCAGCAGCACCAGGGGGGTGGATACGCAGTATTTT	CASSTRGVDTQYF	NA	NA	TRBV11-2	TRBJ2-3
TGTGCCAGCTCACCCTCCACCCAAGAGACCCAGTACTTC	CASSPSTQETQYF	NA	NA	TRBV18	TRBJ2-5
TGTGCCAGTAGTGTATTAGTGGGGAATGGCTACACCTTC	CASSVLVGNGYTF	few	NA	TRBV19	TRBJ1-2
TGCGCCAGCAGCTTGGAAGTGGCCAGAGTAGGGGCCCAGTACTTC	CASSLEVARVGAQYF	NA	NA	TRBV5-1	TRBJ2-5
TGTGCCAGCAGCTTAAGAGCCACTGAAGCTTTCTTT	CASSLRATEAFF	NA	NA	TRBV7-9	TRBJ1-1
TGTGCCAGCAGTGTCTTACAAAGTCGGGCCAACGTCCTGACTTTC	CASSVLQSRANVLTF	NA	NA	TRBV27	TRBJ2-6
TGTGCCAGCAGCTCGGACAGGCAAGAGACCCAGTACTTC	CASSSDRQETQYF	NA	TRBD1	TRBV7-3	TRBJ2-5
TGCGCCAGCAGCCAAGATACGGGGATTGCTAGCGGGGGGGCGACCACAGATACGCAGTATTTT	CASSQDTGIASGGATTDTQYF	NA	TRBD2	TRBV4-3	TRBJ2-3
TGTGCCAGCAGTTCTCAGGGGAGTGGTGAGCAGTACTTC	CASSSQGSGEQYF	NA	NA	TRBV6-6	TRBJ2-7
TGTGCCAGCATCGACAGGGGAACCGGGGAGCTGTTTTTT	CASIDRGTGELFF	NA	TRBD1	TRBV28	TRBJ2-2
TGTGCCAGCCGAGAGACGGGCACTGAAGCTTTCTTT	CASRETGTEAFF	NA	NA	TRBV28	TRBJ1-1
TGTGCCAGCAGCTTAGAGGATTGGGGCGAGCAGTACTTC	CASSLEDWGEQYF	NA	NA	TRBV7-8	TRBJ2-7
TGTGCCAGCAGCTTAGGTCGGCAAGAGACCCAGTACTTC	CASSLGRQETQYF	NA	NA	TRBV11-3	TRBJ2-5
TGTGCCAGCAGTTTACAGGGGCGGGTAGAAGCTTTCTTT	CASSLQGRVEAFF	NA	NA	TRBV28	TRBJ1-1
TGTGCCAGCAGCTCCACAGGGCGCGGTGGCTACACCTTC	CASSSTGRGGYTF	once	NA	TRBV11-2	TRBJ1-2
TGCGCCAGCAGCCAACTGGGACAGGGGAATGAAAAACTGTTTTTT	CASSQLGQGNEKLFF	NA	TRBD1	TRBV5-1	TRBJ1-4
TGTGCCAGCAGCCCCACTCCAGATACGCAGTATTTT	CASSPTPDTQYF	NA	NA	TRBV7-2	TRBJ2-3
TGTGCCAGCAGGACCGGGACTAGCTCCTACGAGCAGTACTTC	CASRTGTSSYEQYF	NA	TRBD2	TRBV6-1	TRBJ2-7
TGTGCCAGCAGCTCTCTGGATAGAGCAGATACGCAGTATTTT	CASSSLDRADTQYF	once	NA	TRBV27	TRBJ2-3
TGTGCCAGCAGCTCCCGGGGGCTAACCGGGGAGCTGTTTTTT	CASSSRGLTGELFF	NA	NA	TRBV11-2	TRBJ2-2
TGTGCCAGCAGGGGGACAGGCACTGAAGCTTTCTTT	CASRGTGTEAFF	NA	TRBD1	TRBV27	TRBJ1-1
TGTGCCAGCAGTTACGGGACAGGGAATTCACCCCTCCACTTT	CASSYGTGNSPLHF	NA	TRBD1	TRBV6-5	TRBJ1-6
TGCGCCAGCAGCCAGCAGGGGGGGCAAGAGACCCAGTACTTC	CASSQQGGQETQYF	NA	NA	TRBV4-3	TRBJ2-5
TGCGCCAGCAGCTCCGCCGGGGGCGGGGGGGCCTACGAGCAGTACTTC	CASSSAGGGGAYEQYF	NA	TRBD2	TRBV5-1	TRBJ2-7
TGTGCCAGCAGCTTACCCGGACTCTACAATGAGCAGTTCTTC	CASSLPGLYNEQFF	once	NA	TRBV7-2	TRBJ2-1
TGCGCCAGCAGGGGACGCGGCGAGACCCAGTACTTC	CASRGRGETQYF	NA	NA	TRBV10-2	TRBJ2-5
TGTGCCAGCTCCCGGACCTCGAGCTCCTACGAGCAGTACTTC	CASSRTSSSYEQYF	NA	NA	TRBV18	TRBJ2-7
TGCGCCAGCAGCCAAGTATACGGTTACGAGCAGTACTTC	CASSQVYGYEQYF	few	NA	TRBV4-3	TRBJ2-7
TGTGCCACCAGCAGAGATCAGACAGACCTTAGGAATGAGCAGTTCTTC	CATSRDQTDLRNEQFF	NA	NA	TRBV15	TRBJ2-1
TGTGCCAGCAGCTTAGAGTTCGGGGAGCTGTTTTTT	CASSLEFGELFF	NA	NA	TRBV7-9	TRBJ2-2
TGTGCCAGCAGTTCCGGACGGGCGGAAGCTTTCTTT	CASSSGRAEAFF	few	NA	TRBV6-5	TRBJ1-1